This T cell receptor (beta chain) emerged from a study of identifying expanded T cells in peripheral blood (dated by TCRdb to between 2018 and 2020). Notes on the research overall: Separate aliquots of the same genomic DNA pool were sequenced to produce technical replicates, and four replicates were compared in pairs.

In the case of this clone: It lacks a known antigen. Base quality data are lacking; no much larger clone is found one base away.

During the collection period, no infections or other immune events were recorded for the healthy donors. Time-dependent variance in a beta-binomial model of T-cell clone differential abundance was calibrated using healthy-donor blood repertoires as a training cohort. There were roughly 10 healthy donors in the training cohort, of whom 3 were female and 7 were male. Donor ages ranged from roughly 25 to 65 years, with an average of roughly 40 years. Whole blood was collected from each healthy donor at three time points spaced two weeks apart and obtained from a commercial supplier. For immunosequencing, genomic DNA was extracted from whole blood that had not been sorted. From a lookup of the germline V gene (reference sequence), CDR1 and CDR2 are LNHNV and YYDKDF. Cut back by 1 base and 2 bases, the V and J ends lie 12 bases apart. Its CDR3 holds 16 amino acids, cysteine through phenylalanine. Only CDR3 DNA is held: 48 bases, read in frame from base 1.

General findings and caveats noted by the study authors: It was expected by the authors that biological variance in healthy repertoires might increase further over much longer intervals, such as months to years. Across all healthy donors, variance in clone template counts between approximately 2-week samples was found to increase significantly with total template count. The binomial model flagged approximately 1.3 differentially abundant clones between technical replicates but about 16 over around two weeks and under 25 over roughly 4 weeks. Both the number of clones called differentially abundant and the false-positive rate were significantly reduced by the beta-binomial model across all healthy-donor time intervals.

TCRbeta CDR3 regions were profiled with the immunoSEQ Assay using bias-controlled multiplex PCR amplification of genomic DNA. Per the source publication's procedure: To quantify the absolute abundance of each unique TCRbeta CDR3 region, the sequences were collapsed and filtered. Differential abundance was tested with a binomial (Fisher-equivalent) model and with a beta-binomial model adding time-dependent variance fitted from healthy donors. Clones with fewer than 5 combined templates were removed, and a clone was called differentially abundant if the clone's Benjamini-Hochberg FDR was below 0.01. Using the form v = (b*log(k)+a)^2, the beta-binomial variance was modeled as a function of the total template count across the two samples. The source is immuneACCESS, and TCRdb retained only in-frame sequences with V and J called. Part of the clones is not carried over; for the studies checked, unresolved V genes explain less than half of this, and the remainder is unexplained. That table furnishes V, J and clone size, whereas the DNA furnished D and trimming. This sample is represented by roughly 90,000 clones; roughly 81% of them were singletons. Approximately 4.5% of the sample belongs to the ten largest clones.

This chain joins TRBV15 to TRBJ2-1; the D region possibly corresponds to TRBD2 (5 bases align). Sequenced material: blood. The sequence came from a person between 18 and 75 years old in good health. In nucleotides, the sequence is TGTGCCACCAGCAGAGGGACTCCCGAGACCTACAATGAGCAGTTCTTC. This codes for CATSRGTPETYNEQFF.